Each of the 8 T cell receptor beta chains below was sequenced from the same sample in a study of T cells in localized non-small cell lung cancer. The assay was immunoSEQ multiplex PCR, and TCRdb's table has in-frame clones only and misses some. The sample shows roughly 77,000 clones, 88% of them seen only once. Sequencing used peripheral blood, obtained before any cancer treatment. These receptors came from a woman aged 35-70 years with stage I squamous cell lung carcinoma.

This chain joins TRBV7-2 and TRBJ2-1, with D maybe TRBD2 (5 bases). This CDR3 comprises 11 residues. Trimming removed 3 bases at V and 8 bases at J, with 5 bases between. Germline CDR1 SGHTA, CDR2 FQGNSA. The CDR3 loop reads CASSFGDEQFF. The CDR3 DNA sequence: TGTGCCAGCAGCTTCGGGGATGAGCAGTTCTTC.

The chain is built from TRBV20-1 and TRBJ1-1; no definite D call. The CDR3 contains 11 residues. V dropped 5 bases and J dropped 8 bases, with 12 bases sitting between them. Germline V gives CDR1 DFQATT, CDR2 SNEGSKA (reference sequence). This chain's CDR3 is CSALANPEAFF. As DNA, the CDR3 is TGCAGTGCTCTCGCTAACCCAGAAGCTTTCTTT.

The chain is built from TRBV6-5 and TRBJ2-5; possibly TRBD2 for D (6 bases). CDR1 and CDR2 (germline): MNHEY, SVGAGI. The CDR3 contains 14 residues. V was pared by 6 bases and J by 5 bases, with 16 bases between. The DNA of the CDR3 is TGTGCCAGCAGCCGCGGGATTTTGAAGGAGACCCAGTACTTC. This gives the protein CASSRGILKETQYF.

The genes are TRBV4-1 and TRBJ1-2, with a weak D call TRBD1 (5 bases). Germline assignment: CDR1 MGHRA and CDR2 YSYEKL. The V end lost 4 bases, the J end lost 5 bases, and 23 bases lay between the germline ends. The CDR3 is 17 residues long. CDR3 nucleotide sequence: TGCGCCAGCAGCCCCCTGGCCGCGCGGGGACGAAATTATGGCTACACCTTC. It is translated as CASSPLAARGRNYGYTF.

The chain recombines TRBV15 with TRBJ2-1; a weak D match, TRBD2 (6 bases). This CDR3 comprises 16 residues. The V end lost 1 base, the J end lost 6 bases, and 16 bases lay between the germline ends. Germline assignment: CDR1 LNHNV and CDR2 YYDKDF (reference sequence). The CDR3 loop is CATSRGRDSSTNEQFF. As DNA, the CDR3 is TGTGCCACCAGCAGAGGGCGGGACTCCTCCACCAATGAGCAGTTCTTC.

The gene calls are TRBV7-9 and TRBJ1-2; no firm D call. The CDR3 loop spans 12 amino acids. Germline lookup yields CDR1 SEHNR and CDR2 FQNEAQ (reference sequence). The V end lost 5 bases, the J end lost 2 bases, and 6 bases lay between the germline ends. The CDR3 region is CASSPTNYGYTF. DNA for the CDR3: TGTGCCAGCAGCCCGACGAACTATGGCTACACCTTC.

V is TRBV5-4 and J is TRBJ1-6; 8 bases match TRBD1. The junction had 6 bases not matched to a gene; V was cut back by 4 bases and J by 6 bases. This CDR3 is built from 15 residues. Germline V CDR1 and CDR2: SGHNT, YYREEE (reference sequence). CDR3 protein: CASSPTGGLNSPLHF. CDR3 nucleotide sequence: TGTGCCAGCAGCCCCACAGGGGGTCTTAATTCACCCCTCCACTTT. Combining the CDR3 with reference TRBV5-4 and TRBJ1-6 gives the whole variable domain ETGVTQSPTHLIKTRGQQVTLRCSSQSGHNTVSWYQQALGQGPQFIFQYYREEENGRGNFPPRFSGLQFPNYSSELNVNALELDDSALYLCASSPTGGLNSPLHFGNGTRLTVT.

The rearrangement uses TRBV6-1 and TRBJ1-1; 7 positions agree with TRBD1. CDR1 and CDR2 (germline): MNHNS, SASEGT. The trim removed 0 bases at V and 10 bases at J, leaving 14 bases unmatched. The length of the CDR3 is 16 residues. The CDR3 spells CASSEALGQGERGAFF. The CDR3 DNA reads TGTGCCAGCAGTGAAGCGCTCGGGCAGGGGGAGAGGGGAGCTTTCTTT.